Reported below is one T cell receptor beta chain. The V and J ends lost 3 bases and 9 bases respectively, with 12 bases between them. Germline V CDR1 and CDR2: LNHDA, SQIVND (reference sequence). CDR3 length: 13 amino acids. One Seattle source followed patients from active infection through their disease course. The data were obtained in a study of blood T cell repertoires in COVID-19. Study-level information: Sample material is recorded as cDNA or gDNA derived from T cells, B-cell-depleted T cells, or PBMCs.

Clones were read by immunoSEQ multiplex PCR, and TCRdb kept only the in-frame ones, dropping some. The sample lists hundreds of thousands of clones, roughly nine tenths seen once, with about 8.2% in the top ten. The rearrangement links TRBV19 to TRBJ2-1; D is perhaps TRBD2 (6 bases). The TCR was taken from a woman aged 45-65 years with COVID-19, enrolled during active disease. The sample consisted of peripheral blood. This chain's CDR3 is CASSILGRGEQFF. The CDR3 nucleotides are TGTGCCAGTAGTATCTTAGGGCGGGGTGAGCAGTTCTTC.